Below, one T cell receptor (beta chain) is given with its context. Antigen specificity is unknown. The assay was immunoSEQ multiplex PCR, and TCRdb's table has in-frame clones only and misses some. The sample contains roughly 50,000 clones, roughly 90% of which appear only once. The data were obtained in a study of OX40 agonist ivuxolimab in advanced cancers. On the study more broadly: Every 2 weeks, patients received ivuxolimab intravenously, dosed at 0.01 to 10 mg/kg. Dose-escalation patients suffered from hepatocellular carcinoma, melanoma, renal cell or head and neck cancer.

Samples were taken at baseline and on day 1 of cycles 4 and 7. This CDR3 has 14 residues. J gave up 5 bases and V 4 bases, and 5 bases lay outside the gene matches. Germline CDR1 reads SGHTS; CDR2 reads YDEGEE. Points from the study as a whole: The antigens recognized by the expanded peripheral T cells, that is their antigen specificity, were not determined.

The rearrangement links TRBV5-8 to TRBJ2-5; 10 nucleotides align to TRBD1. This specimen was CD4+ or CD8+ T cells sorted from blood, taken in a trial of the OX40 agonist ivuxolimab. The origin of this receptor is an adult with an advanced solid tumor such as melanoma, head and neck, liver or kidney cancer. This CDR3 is CASSTGTGDETQYF. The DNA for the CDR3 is TGTGCCAGCAGCACCGGGACAGGGGATGAGACCCAGTACTTC.